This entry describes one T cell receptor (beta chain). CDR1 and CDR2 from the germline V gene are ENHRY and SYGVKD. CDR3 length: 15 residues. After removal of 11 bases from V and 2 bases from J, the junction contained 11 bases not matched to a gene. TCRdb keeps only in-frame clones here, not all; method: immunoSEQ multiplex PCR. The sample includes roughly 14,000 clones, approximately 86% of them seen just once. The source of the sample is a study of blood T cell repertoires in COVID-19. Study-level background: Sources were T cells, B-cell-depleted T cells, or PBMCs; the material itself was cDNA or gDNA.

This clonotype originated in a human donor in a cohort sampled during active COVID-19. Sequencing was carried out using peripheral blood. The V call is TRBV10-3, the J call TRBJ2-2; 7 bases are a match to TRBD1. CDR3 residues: CASGQTPPNTGELFF. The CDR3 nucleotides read TGTGCCTCGGGACAGACCCCGCCCAACACCGGGGAGCTGTTTTTT.